Given below is one T cell receptor (beta chain) in context. Its specificity is unknown. CDR1 MGHRA and CDR2 YSYEKL come from the germline V gene. This CDR3 is built from 18 residues. J was trimmed by 0 bases and V by 4 bases; bases with no gene match: 9. Assay used: immunoSEQ multiplex PCR; TCRdb lists only in-frame clones, some missing. The repertoire holds roughly 2.6 million clones, more than 90% seen once, with under 0.15% in the top ten. The sample belongs to a study of shared clonotypes between healthy human individuals. Study-wide results and caveats: It was observed that roughly 5% of naive CD4 clonotypes were shared across several donors.

CD45RA+ naive and CD45RA-negative memory subsets were separated from CD4+ cells. This TCR was recovered from a man aged 18 to 35 in good health. The specimen was naive CD4+ T cells sorted from blood. Indicated subset: CD45RA+ positively selected. The chain recombines TRBV4-1 with TRBJ2-2; TRBD2 agrees at 9 bases. CDR3 nucleotides: TGCGCCAGCAGCCGGCTTCCCAAGCGGGGGGCGAACACCGGGGAGCTGTTTTTT. Translation: CASSRLPKRGANTGELFF.